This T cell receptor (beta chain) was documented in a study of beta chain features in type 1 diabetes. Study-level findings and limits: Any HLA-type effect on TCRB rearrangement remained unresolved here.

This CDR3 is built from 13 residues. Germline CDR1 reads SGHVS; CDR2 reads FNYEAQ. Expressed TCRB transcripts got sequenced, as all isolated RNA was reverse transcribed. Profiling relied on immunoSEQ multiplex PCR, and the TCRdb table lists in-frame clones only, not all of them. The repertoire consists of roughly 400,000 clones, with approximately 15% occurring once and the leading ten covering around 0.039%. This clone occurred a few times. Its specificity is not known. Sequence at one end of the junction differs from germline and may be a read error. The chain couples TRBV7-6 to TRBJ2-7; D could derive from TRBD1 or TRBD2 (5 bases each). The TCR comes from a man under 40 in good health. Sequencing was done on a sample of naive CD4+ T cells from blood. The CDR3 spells CASSPGPDYGQYF. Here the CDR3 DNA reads TGTGCCAGCAGCCCGGGGCCCGATTACGGGCAGTACTTC.